Listed below are T cell receptor beta chains from one sample, sequenced in a study of cytomegalovirus exposure and HLA in healthy donors. The repertoire was sequenced with immunoSEQ multiplex PCR; TCRdb's copy has only in-frame clones and lacks some. This sample has 150,000 to 200,000 clones; 80% occur once, and the top ten carry 0.65%. Sequenced material: PBMCs. The receptors derive from a boy between 5 and 17 years old in good health and CMV-seronegative. Both conserved end residues are part of each CDR3. The D gene is left open where the match is weak. Clone size is given for some rows only: seen once, a few or many times, or a class if the clone is expanded.

size	J	D	V	CDR3	DNA
NA	TRBJ2-5	TRBD2	TRBV18	CASSSPGLAGETQYF	TGTGCCAGCTCTTCGCCGGGACTAGCGGGAGAGACCCAGTACTTC
NA	TRBJ2-1	NA	TRBV4-2	CASSQQNSNEQFF	TGTGCCAGCAGCCAACAGAACAGCAATGAGCAGTTCTTC
NA	TRBJ2-7	TRBD2	TRBV9	CASSVSGTSIYEQYF	TGTGCCAGCAGCGTTAGCGGGACTAGTATTTACGAGCAGTACTTC
NA	TRBJ1-1	NA	TRBV11-2	CASSLAQGRTEAFF	TGTGCCAGCAGCTTAGCTCAGGGAAGGACTGAAGCTTTCTTT
few	TRBJ2-7	NA	TRBV6-6	CASSQRTGDEQYF	TGTGCCAGCAGCCAACGCACCGGGGACGAGCAGTACTTC
few	TRBJ2-3	TRBD2	TRBV6-6	CASRTSGGSTDTQYF	TGTGCCAGCAGGACTAGCGGGGGGAGCACAGATACGCAGTATTTT
NA	TRBJ2-7	NA	TRBV10-1	CASSTGFAEQYF	TGCGCCAGCAGTACGGGGTTCGCCGAGCAGTACTTC
NA	TRBJ2-1	NA	TRBV11-2	CASSLDPGVSYNGQFF	TGTGCCAGCAGCTTAGATCCGGGGGTCTCCTACAATGGGCAGTTCTTC
NA	TRBJ2-3	TRBD1	TRBV5-1	CASSLLRLVSGGRGNTQYF	TGCGCCAGCAGCTTGTTACGCCTGGTGTCAGGGGGCAGGGGGAATACGCAGTATTTT
NA	TRBJ1-2	NA	TRBV4-2	CASSQGSQDFYGYTF	TGTGCCAGCAGCCAAGGTTCTCAGGACTTCTATGGCTACACCTTC
NA	TRBJ2-3	TRBD2	TRBV9	CASSVGAGVTDTQYF	TGTGCCAGCAGCGTAGGGGCGGGAGTTACAGATACGCAGTATTTT
NA	TRBJ2-5	TRBD1	TRBV30	CAWSASGGHETQYF	TGTGCCTGGAGTGCGTCAGGGGGCCATGAGACCCAGTACTTC
NA	TRBJ2-3	NA	TRBV2	CAHRRAEGTDTQYF	TGTGCCCACCGAAGGGCGGAGGGCACAGATACGCAGTATTTT
once	TRBJ1-2	NA	TRBV11-2	CASSGSLDYGYTF	TGTGCCAGCAGCGGCTCCCTCGACTATGGCTACACCTTC
NA	TRBJ2-2	NA	TRBV4-1	CASSQGTYANTGELFF	TGCGCCAGCAGCCAAGGGACATACGCGAACACCGGGGAGCTGTTTTTT
NA	TRBJ1-4	NA	TRBV10-1	CASSLAGGEKLFF	TGCGCCAGCAGTCTCGCGGGAGGCGAAAAACTGTTTTTT
NA	TRBJ1-1	TRBD1	TRBV5-4	CASSFGDRAGEAFF	TGTGCCAGCAGCTTTGGGGACAGGGCAGGAGAAGCTTTCTTT
NA	TRBJ2-2	TRBD2	TRBV27	CASSYFSGGGELFF	TGTGCCAGCAGTTATTTCAGCGGGGGCGGGGAGCTGTTTTTT
NA	TRBJ1-6	NA	TRBV27	CASSSLGEVAKSPLHF	TGTGCCAGCAGTTCCTTAGGGGAGGTGGCGAAATCACCCCTCCACTTT
NA	TRBJ1-1	NA	TRBV10-3	CAIRRGAGDTEAFF	TGTGCCATCAGACGGGGGGCGGGGGACACTGAAGCTTTCTTT
NA	TRBJ2-5	TRBD1	TRBV5-4	CASSLEGASAQETQYF	TGTGCCAGCAGCTTGGAGGGGGCGTCCGCCCAAGAGACCCAGTACTTC
NA	TRBJ1-1	NA	TRBV11-3	CASSLGQGYTEAFF	TGTGCCAGCAGCTTAGGTCAGGGCTATACTGAAGCTTTCTTT
NA	TRBJ1-1	NA	TRBV29-1	CSVEEGGLDTEAFF	TGCAGCGTTGAAGAGGGGGGGCTAGACACTGAAGCTTTCTTT
few	TRBJ2-1	TRBD2	TRBV9	CASSAHSGRAVNEQFF	TGTGCCAGCAGCGCTCATAGCGGGAGGGCCGTCAATGAGCAGTTCTTC
NA	TRBJ1-1	TRBD1	TRBV30	CAWSGYRGTEAFF	TGTGCCTGGAGTGGATACAGGGGAACTGAAGCTTTCTTT
NA	TRBJ1-6	NA	TRBV7-2	CASSLVGNSPLHF	TGTGCCAGCAGCTTAGTCGGGAATTCACCCCTCCACTTT
NA	TRBJ2-2	NA	TRBV6-6	CASSYRGGTYTGELFF	TGTGCCAGCAGTTACAGGGGGGGGACTTACACCGGGGAGCTGTTTTTT
NA	TRBJ1-1	TRBD1	TRBV4-3	CASSQGTIYRGRTEAFF	TGCGCCAGCAGCCAAGGTACGATTTACAGGGGGCGGACTGAAGCTTTCTTT
NA	TRBJ2-2	TRBD2	TRBV11-3	CASSPAGGTGELFF	TGTGCCAGCAGCCCGGCGGGGGGGACCGGGGAGCTGTTTTTT
NA	TRBJ2-5	TRBD2	TRBV5-6	CASSLGSGGLGETQYF	TGTGCCAGCAGCTTAGGTAGCGGGGGGCTCGGGGAGACCCAGTACTTC
NA	TRBJ1-5	NA	TRBV4-2	CASSQDLSNQPQHF	TGTGCCAGCAGCCAAGACCTGAGCAATCAGCCCCAGCATTTT
NA	TRBJ1-2	NA	TRBV19	CASSEGTGAGGKNGYTF	TGTGCCAGTAGTGAGGGGACCGGGGCCGGGGGGAAGAATGGCTACACCTTC
NA	TRBJ2-7	NA	TRBV10-3	CAIRRGGAEVSEQYF	TGTGCCATCAGGAGGGGGGGCGCTGAGGTTTCCGAGCAGTACTTC
NA	TRBJ1-1	NA	TRBV4-1	CASSQRQAMNTEAFF	TGCGCCAGCAGCCAAAGACAAGCCATGAACACTGAAGCTTTCTTT
NA	TRBJ1-5	TRBD1	TRBV2	CASRYRQGGQPQHF	TGTGCCAGCAGATATAGACAGGGTGGGCAGCCCCAGCATTTT
NA	TRBJ1-2	NA	TRBV30	CAWSVPAGTTNYGYTF	TGTGCCTGGAGTGTACCGGCAGGGACAACTAACTATGGCTACACCTTC
NA	TRBJ2-7	NA	TRBV30	CAWSVAGISYEQYF	TGTGCCTGGAGTGTGGCGGGAATCTCCTACGAGCAGTACTTC
few	TRBJ1-1	TRBD1	TRBV30	CACNRGTEAFF	TGTGCCTGTAACAGGGGCACTGAAGCTTTCTTT
NA	TRBJ2-7	TRBD2	TRBV6-5	CASSSTSGRRNEQYF	TGTGCCAGCAGTTCTACTAGCGGGAGGCGAAACGAGCAGTACTTC
NA	TRBJ2-7	TRBD1	TRBV10-3	CAISDPGTGGAGEQYF	TGTGCCATCAGTGACCCCGGGACAGGGGGCGCGGGCGAGCAGTACTTC
NA	TRBJ2-1	NA	TRBV14	CASSQDLGSYNEQFF	TGTGCCAGCAGCCAAGACTTAGGGAGCTACAATGAGCAGTTCTTC
NA	TRBJ1-2	NA	TRBV5-1	CASSLRGTNYGYTF	TGCGCCAGCAGCTTACGGGGTACTAACTATGGCTACACCTTC